These 20 T cell receptor beta chains came from one sample sequenced in a study of cytomegalovirus exposure and HLA in healthy donors (dated 2017 in TCRdb). The receptor library was made with the immunoSEQ multiplex PCR assay. For the multiplex PCR, a mixture combining 60 forward primers for TCR Vbeta segments and 13 reverse primers for TCR Jbeta segments was used. TCRdb holds this immuneACCESS table with in-frame rearrangements only. Some clones are missing; in checked studies, unresolved V genes explain under half, and the rest has no known cause. Across this sample there are about 71,000 clones, with 70% to 80% seen only once. The top ten clonotypes cover around 10% of the sample. Sequencing was performed on PBMCs. These receptors originate from a woman between 50 and 59 years old in good health and CMV-seropositive.

The chain employs TRBV28 and TRBJ1-1, with TRBD1 identical over 9 bases. Unmatched junction bases numbered 4, after V lost 0 bases and J lost 5 bases. This CDR3 is built from 15 residues. Germline loops: CDR1 MDHEN, CDR2 SYDVKM. The CDR3 sequence is CASSLWTGGRTEAFF. The CDR3 DNA is TGTGCCAGCAGTTTATGGACAGGGGGGCGAACTGAAGCTTTCTTT. The full variable domain, with the rest looked up from reference TRBV28 and TRBJ1-1, is DVKVTQSSRYLVKRTGEKVFLECVQDMDHENMFWYRQDPGLGLRLIYFSYDVKMKEKGDIPEGYSVSREKKERFSLILESASTNQTSMYLCASSLWTGGRTEAFFGQGTRLTVV.

The chain employs TRBV23-1 and TRBJ1-5, with 7 positions matching TRBD1. TRBV23-1 has ORF status, its function being uncertain. The CDR3 length is 14 residues. The J segment lost 4 bases and the V segment lost 8 bases, leaving 8 bases of the junction unmatched. The CDR3 loop is CASLLGGLNQPQHF. CDR3 DNA: TGCGCCAGCCTCCTAGGGGGCCTAAATCAGCCCCAGCATTTT.

This chain uses TRBV7-9 with TRBJ1-2, with 11 bases that match TRBD1. The germline V gene encodes CDR1 SEHNR and CDR2 FQNEAQ (reference sequence). The CDR3 covers 15 residues. The V gene end was trimmed by 8 bases and the J gene end by 2 bases; junction bases not matched to a gene: 7. The CDR3 DNA reads TGTGCCAGCCAGGACAGGGGGCATTTGAACTATGGCTACACCTTC. Translation gives CASQDRGHLNYGYTF.

This chain connects TRBV30 to TRBJ2-1; 8 bases are shared with TRBD2. V was clipped by 2 bases and J by 4 bases; unmatched bases: 10. The length of the CDR3 is 16 residues. Germline V gene sequence: CDR1 GTSNPN, CDR2 SVGIG (reference sequence). This CDR3 reads CAWSNERELPYNEQFF. DNA for the CDR3: TGTGCCTGGAGTAACGAGCGGGAGCTCCCTTACAATGAGCAGTTCTTC.

This rearrangement joins TRBV10-3 to TRBJ1-2; possibly TRBD1 for D (6 bases). The CDR3 has 15 residues. Germline V gene data show CDR1 as ENHRY and CDR2 as SYGVKD. V lost 0 bases and J 6 bases, leaving 14 bases between the germline ends. As DNA, the CDR3 is TGTGCCATCAGTGAGTCGCTTCCAGGGGCGGATGGCTACACCTTC. The encoded protein is CAISESLPGADGYTF.

The V and J genes are TRBV7-9 and TRBJ2-3; TRBD1 matches 7 bases. Per the germline V gene, CDR1 is SEHNR and CDR2 is FQNEAQ (reference sequence). V shed 3 bases, J shed 4 bases, and the junction held 1 base outside the gene matches. CDR3 length: 13 residues. CDR3 DNA: TGTGCCAGCAGCTTTCAGGGGGCAGATACGCAGTATTTT. Its translation is CASSFQGADTQYF.

CDR3 coding DNA: TGTGCCAGCAGCTGGGGGGGGCGGGAGACTGGAGAGCAGTACTTC. Translated, it gives CASSWGGRETGEQYF. The rearrangement uses TRBV11-2 and TRBJ2-7; D may be TRBD2 (7 bases). V lost 4 bases and J lost 7, with 20 bases in between. CDR1 and CDR2 from the germline V gene are SGHAT and FQNNGV. The CDR3 runs to 15 residues. The full variable domain, with the rest looked up from reference TRBV11-2 and TRBJ2-7, is EAGVAQSPRYKIIEKRQSVAFWCNPISGHATLYWYQQILGQGPKLLIQFQNNGVVDDSQLPKDRFSAERLKGVDSTLKIQPAKLEDSAVYLCASSWGGRETGEQYFGPGTRLTVT.

This sequence joins TRBV27 and TRBJ2-3; TRBD1 aligns across 10 bases. With V trimmed by 3 bases and J by 8 bases, 8 bases remained unmatched. The CDR3 sequence is 15 residues long. Germline assignment: CDR1 MNHEY and CDR2 SMNVEV (reference sequence). The CDR3 bases are TGTGCCAGCAGTTTTCTGGGACAGGGGTCCGGTACGCAGTATTTT. Translating gives CASSFLGQGSGTQYF.

This clone has only a few counts. The rearrangement uses TRBV9 and TRBJ1-4; 7 positions match TRBD1. The CDR3 spans 14 residues. Trimming cost V 4 bases and J 8 bases; bases outside gene matches: 8. The germline V gene has CDR1 SGDLS and CDR2 YYNGEE. The CDR3 nucleotides are TGTGCCAGCAGCCCCGCCACAGGGGAGGAAAAACTGTTTTTT. Residues: CASSPATGEEKLFF.

The CDR3 coding sequence is TGTGCCAGCAGTTTACTGACAGTCTACACTGAAGCTTTCTTT. It encodes CASSLLTVYTEAFF. This chain joins TRBV28 and TRBJ1-1; D is possibly TRBD1 (5 bases). The CDR3 has 14 amino acids. The V end lost 2 bases, the J end lost 3 bases, and 10 bases lay between the germline ends. Germline V gene lookup returns CDR1 MDHEN and CDR2 SYDVKM. The variable domain in full, completed from reference TRBV28 and TRBJ1-1, reads DVKVTQSSRYLVKRTGEKVFLECVQDMDHENMFWYRQDPGLGLRLIYFSYDVKMKEKGDIPEGYSVSREKKERFSLILESASTNQTSMYLCASSLLTVYTEAFFGQGTRLTVV.

The sample holds a few counts of this clone. The rearrangement uses TRBV7-8 and TRBJ2-2; perhaps TRBD2 as D (6 bases). The germline V gene has CDR1 SGHVS and CDR2 FQNEAQ. There are 16 residues in the CDR3. V gave up 1 base and J gave up 0 bases, with 9 bases separating them. CDR3 nucleotides: TGTGCCAGCAGCTTAGAGGGCGGGACGAACACCGGGGAGCTGTTTTTT. Its protein is CASSLEGGTNTGELFF. The variable domain in full, completed from reference TRBV7-8 and TRBJ2-2, reads GAGVSQSPRYKVAKRGQDVALRCDPISGHVSLFWYQQALGQGPEFLTYFQNEAQLDKSGLPSDRFFAERPEGSVSTLKIQRTQQEDSAVYLCASSLEGGTNTGELFFGEGSRLTVL.

The chain has TRBV7-9 and TRBJ1-2; tentatively, D is TRBD1 (6 bases). The CDR3 spans 15 residues. Trimming removed 5 bases from V and 6 bases from J, with 19 bases in between. The germline gives CDR1 SEHNR, CDR2 FQNEAQ (reference sequence). CDR3 coding DNA: TGTGCCAGCAGCCCGGGGGGGCATTCCACTAATGGCTACACCTTC. Encoded protein: CASSPGGHSTNGYTF.

V and J are TRBV11-2 and TRBJ2-7; 12 bases line up with TRBD1. The CDR3 is 16 amino acids. J gave up 5 bases and V 2 bases, and 7 bases lay outside the gene matches. The germline CDR1 and CDR2 sequences are SGHAT and FQNNGV. The CDR3 bases are TGTGCCAGCAGCTTATTCGGGACAGGGGGCACGGACGAGCAGTACTTC. Translation gives CASSLFGTGGTDEQYF.

The chain couples TRBV27 to TRBJ2-1, with 12 nucleotides matching TRBD2. CDR1 MNHEY and CDR2 SMNVEV come from the germline V gene (reference sequence). The V and J ends lost 6 bases and 4 bases, in that order; junction bases with no gene match: 10. The CDR3 has 17 residues. The CDR3 DNA sequence: TGTGCCAGCAGCAGGGGGCGCGGACTAGCGGGGTACAATGAGCAGTTCTTC. It translates to CASSRGRGLAGYNEQFF.

J is TRBJ2-7 and V is TRBV7-9; perhaps TRBD1 as D (6 bases). Per the germline V gene, CDR1 is SEHNR and CDR2 is FQNEAQ (reference sequence). The CDR3 has 13 residues. The germline V and J ends were trimmed by 4 bases and 3 bases, with 10 bases remaining between them. The DNA of the CDR3 is TGTGCCAGCAGCTGGACAGAAATCTACGAGCAGTACTTC. Encoded protein: CASSWTEIYEQYF.

This chain connects TRBV19 to TRBJ1-4; 9 bases line up with TRBD1. The junction had 4 bases not matched to a gene; V was cut back by 3 bases and J by 8 bases. The CDR3 totals 14 residues. The germline V gene has CDR1 LNHDA and CDR2 SQIVND (reference sequence). The CDR3 region has the DNA TGTGCCAGTAGTATCGGGACAGGGCCCGAAAAACTGTTTTTT. This translates into CASSIGTGPEKLFF.

CDR3 nucleotides: TGTGCCAGCAGCCACCGACAGGGCCGAACAGATACGCAGTATTTT. It yields the protein CASSHRQGRTDTQYF. The J gene is TRBJ2-3, the V gene TRBV14; 7 bases are a match to TRBD1. Germline assignment: CDR1 SGHDN and CDR2 FVKESK. The CDR3 spans 15 residues. V shed 3 bases and J 3 bases; nucleotides not matched to a gene: 6. Supplemented by reference TRBV14 and TRBJ2-3, the full variable domain reads EAGVTQFPSHSVIEKGQTVTLRCDPISGHDNLYWYRRVMGKEIKFLLHFVKESKQDESGMPNNRFLAERTGGTYSTLKVQPAELEDSGVYFCASSHRQGRTDTQYFGPGTRLTVL.

V usage is TRBV11-1 and J usage is TRBJ2-3; D not certain. Trimming shortened V by 5 bases and J by 2 bases, and 8 bases separated the two germline ends. Germline CDR1 reads SGHAT; CDR2 reads FQDESV (reference sequence). CDR3 length equals 13 residues. The CDR3 loop reads CASSPVLTDTQYF. CDR3 nucleotides: TGTGCCAGCAGCCCCGTCCTCACAGATACGCAGTATTTT.

The V gene is TRBV2, the J gene TRBJ2-3, with 10 positions matching TRBD2. Trimming cost V 3 bases and J 4 bases; bases outside gene matches: 7. Looked up from germline, CDR1 is SNHLY and CDR2 is FYNNEI. The CDR3 sequence is 16 residues long. CDR3 bases: TGTGCCAGCAGTGAGTCGACTAGCGGGCGGTCAGATACGCAGTATTTT. This translates into CASSESTSGRSDTQYF. The whole variable domain, filled in from reference TRBV2 and TRBJ2-3, reads EPEVTQTPSHQVTQMGQEVILRCVPISNHLYFYWYRQILGQKVEFLVSFYNNEISEKSEIFDDQFSVERPDGSNFTLKIRSTKLEDSAMYFCASSESTSGRSDTQYFGPGTRLTVL.

The genes are TRBV7-9 and TRBJ1-1, with 9 bases that match TRBD1. The ends lost 5 bases at V and 3 bases at J; junction bases unmatched: 4. CDR3 length: 14 residues. Germline CDR1 reads SEHNR; CDR2 reads FQNEAQ (reference sequence). DNA for the CDR3: TGTGCCAGCAGCCTATGGACAGGGGACACTGAAGCTTTCTTT. The encoded protein is CASSLWTGDTEAFF.